This TCR beta chain was identified during a study of CD8 T cells in ankylosing spondylitis. Study results and caveats: Reactive arthritis synovial fluid and blood previously showed some of these motif variants. Enrichment of disease-linked clones was reportedly significant in matched ankylosing spondylitis synovial fluid.

V was trimmed by 3 bases and J by 0 bases, leaving 15 bases between them. Germline-derived CDR1 and CDR2 are DFQATT and SNEGSKA (reference sequence). This CDR3 spans 17 amino acids. With molecular barcodes, quantitative 5'-RACE was used to make the TCR beta libraries. MiXCR, run by TCRdb on the 5' RACE reads, gives a single entry per CDR3 protein. The profile covers 250,000 to 400,000 distinct CDR3 sequences, with roughly 12% appearing a single time and 9.1% taken by the ten largest. This clonotype was seen at least ten times. Its specificity is not known. This TCR derives from a female donor with ankylosing spondylitis or in good health (not recorded which). The sample taken for sequencing was blood, either unsorted or a sorted T cell fraction (not recorded which). The rearrangement uses TRBV20-1 and TRBJ1-6; a weak D match, TRBD1 (6 bases). The CDR3 here is CSARDNRESSYNSPLHF. CDR3 coding DNA: TGCAGTGCTAGGGACAACAGGGAGAGCTCCTATAATTCACCCCTCCACTTT.